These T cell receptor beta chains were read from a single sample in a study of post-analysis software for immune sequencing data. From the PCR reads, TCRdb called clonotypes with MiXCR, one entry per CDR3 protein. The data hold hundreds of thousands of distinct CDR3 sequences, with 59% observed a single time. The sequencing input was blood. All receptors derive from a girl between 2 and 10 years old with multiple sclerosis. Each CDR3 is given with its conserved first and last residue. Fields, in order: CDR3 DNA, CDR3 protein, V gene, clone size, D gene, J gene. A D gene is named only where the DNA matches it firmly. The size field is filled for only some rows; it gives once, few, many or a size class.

TGTGCCAGCAGCACCATGACTAGCGGGAGCTACGAGCAGTACTTC,CASSTMTSGSYEQYF,TRBV3-1,NA,TRBD2,TRBJ2-7
TGTGCCAGCGGGACTAGCGGGAGGGCCGCCTACAATGAGCAGTTCTTC,CASGTSGRAAYNEQFF,TRBV6-6,once,TRBD2,TRBJ2-1
TGCAGCGTTGAATGGGGTGAAGACTACGAGCAGTACTTC,CSVEWGEDYEQYF,TRBV29-1,few,NA,TRBJ2-7
TGCAGCGTTGAAGTCCTCACAGATACGCAGTATTTT,CSVEVLTDTQYF,TRBV29-1,few,NA,TRBJ2-3
TGTGCCAGCAGCGTACGTCCGGCGGGGGGACAAGAGACCCAGTACTTC,CASSVRPAGGQETQYF,TRBV9,NA,TRBD2,TRBJ2-5
TGTGCCAGCAGCTTATTGGTGCGCCCCCAGTATTTT,CASSLLVRPQYF,TRBV7-2,NA,NA,TRBJ2-3
TGTGCCAGCAGTTCCTGGACAGCTAACTACGGCTACACCTTC,CASSSWTANYGYTF,TRBV12-3/TRBV12-4,NA,NA,TRBJ1-2
TGTGCCAGCTCACCGGGACCCGTGAGGGAGCAGTACTTC,CASSPGPVREQYF,TRBV18,NA,NA,TRBJ2-7
TGTGCCAGCAGCTCAATATTTGCCGTGGCGCAGTATTTT,CASSSIFAVAQYF,TRBV13,NA,NA,TRBJ2-3
TGCAGCGTTGAGGAAGATGGGGGAGATACGCAGTATTTT,CSVEEDGGDTQYF,TRBV29-1,NA,NA,TRBJ2-3
TGTGCCAGCAGCTTGTTACAATCCAGGTACCGGGGGACCCAGTACTTC,CASSLLQSRYRGTQYF,TRBV5-6,NA,NA,TRBJ2-5
TGTGCCAGCACGCCAGGCTGGTCCTACAATGAGCAGTTCTTC,CASTPGWSYNEQFF,TRBV7-2,NA,NA,TRBJ2-1
TGTGCCAGCAGCTTGGACAGGCTCAATACGCAGTATTTT,CASSLDRLNTQYF,TRBV6-5,NA,TRBD1,TRBJ2-3
TGCGCCAGCAGCTTGGATGGTCAGGGGTACGAGCAGTACTTC,CASSLDGQGYEQYF,TRBV5-1,NA,NA,TRBJ2-7
TGTGCCACCAGTGAAGGACTAGCGGGGGGGCCGAATGAGCAGTTCTTC,CATSEGLAGGPNEQFF,TRBV24-1,NA,TRBD2,TRBJ2-1
TGTGCCAGCAGCTTAGGGACTAGCGGGAGGACCACAGATACGCAGTATTTT,CASSLGTSGRTTDTQYF,TRBV4-2,NA,TRBD2,TRBJ2-3
TGTGCCAGCAGTGGCATGAGCTCCTACGAGCAGTACTTC,CASSGMSSYEQYF,TRBV6-6,NA,NA,TRBJ2-7
TGCAGCGTCATGGGACAGGGGGGCGCCCAGTTCTTC,CSVMGQGGAQFF,TRBV29-1,NA,TRBD1,TRBJ2-1
TGTGCCACCAGCAGAGATTCCGGGAGGGATACGCAGTATTTT,CATSRDSGRDTQYF,TRBV15,NA,TRBD2,TRBJ2-3
TGTGCCATCAGTGTATCGGGGTCCGGCAATCAGCCCCAGCATTTT,CAISVSGSGNQPQHF,TRBV10-3,once,NA,TRBJ1-5
TGTGCCAGCAGCTTAGTTCTAGCGGGAGGCTCCCTCCGCACAGATACGCAGTATTTT,CASSLVLAGGSLRTDTQYF,TRBV7-8,few,TRBD2,TRBJ2-3
TGTGCCAGCAGTTTGGACAGCCTGAACACTGAAGCTTTCTTT,CASSLDSLNTEAFF,TRBV2,NA,NA,TRBJ1-1
TGTGCCAGCCGGGAGGTATCGGGGGGAGGGAATGAGCAGTTCTTC,CASREVSGGGNEQFF,TRBV2,NA,TRBD2,TRBJ2-1
TGTGCCAGCAGACAACTAGCGGGGGATACAGATACGCAGTATTTT,CASRQLAGDTDTQYF,TRBV11-2,NA,TRBD2,TRBJ2-3
TGTGCCTCAAGTCCGGGAGAGAGGGCCCAGTACTTC,CASSPGERAQYF,TRBV3-1,NA,NA,TRBJ2-5
TGTGCCAGCAGCTTAGGAGCGGGAGGGCCGTACGAGCAGTTCTTC,CASSLGAGGPYEQFF,TRBV11-2,NA,TRBD2,TRBJ2-1
TGTGCCAGCAGGCAAGAGGGACTAGCGGGCTACAATGAGCAGTTCTTC,CASRQEGLAGYNEQFF,TRBV12-3/TRBV12-4,NA,TRBD2,TRBJ2-1
TGCGCCAGCAGGAGGGGCGGGAGGGACTACAATGAGCAGTTCTTC,CASRRGGRDYNEQFF,TRBV5-1,NA,TRBD2,TRBJ2-1
TGTGCCAGCATCCCCAAACAGGGGGGGAAGCCCCAGCATTTT,CASIPKQGGKPQHF,TRBV6-1,NA,TRBD1,TRBJ1-5
TGTGCCAGCAGCGCGACCAGGGACGGGCAGTACTTC,CASSATRDGQYF,TRBV7-9,NA,NA,TRBJ2-7
TGTGCCAGCAGCCAAGATAACGGGTGGGACTCCGACTACAATGAGCAGTTCTTC,CASSQDNGWDSDYNEQFF,TRBV4-2,NA,NA,TRBJ2-1
TGCGCCAGCAGCCAAGGGGGGACAGGGGACGCCTACAATGAGCAGTTCTTC,CASSQGGTGDAYNEQFF,TRBV4-1,few,TRBD1,TRBJ2-1
TGCGCCAGCAGTGGTACGGGAGCGCCTCAAGAGACCCAGTACTTC,CASSGTGAPQETQYF,TRBV10-1,few,NA,TRBJ2-5
TGTGCTAGTGGTTTAGTAGCGGGAGCAAACTACAATGAGCAGTTCTTC,CASGLVAGANYNEQFF,TRBV12-5,few,TRBD2,TRBJ2-1
TGCAGCGTTGATGGGGCCACTCCGAACACTGAAGCTTTCTTT,CSVDGATPNTEAFF,TRBV29-1,NA,NA,TRBJ1-1
TGTGCCATCAGTGAACCTAGCTCCTACAATGAGCAGTTCTTC,CAISEPSSYNEQFF,TRBV10-3,NA,NA,TRBJ2-1
TGTGCCAGTAGTATACTAGACCTTGGATCTCCCTATGGCTACACCTTC,CASSILDLGSPYGYTF,TRBV19,NA,NA,TRBJ1-2
TGTGCCAGCTCACCAAGTTCTTCCGGCGTGAGAGGGACAGGCTACCTCTATGGCTACACCTTC,CASSPSSSGVRGTGYLYGYTF,TRBV18,NA,TRBD1,TRBJ1-2
TGTGCCAGCAGTTTAGCGATGGCAGCTAGCAATCAGCCCCAGCATTTT,CASSLAMAASNQPQHF,TRBV12-3/TRBV12-4,NA,NA,TRBJ1-5
TGCAGTGCTAGAGGAAACGAGCAGTACTTC,CSARGNEQYF,TRBV20-1,NA,NA,TRBJ2-7
TGTGCCAGCAGTGACTCTACGCGGGGACCTATCGACAATGAGCAGTTCTTC,CASSDSTRGPIDNEQFF,TRBV6-4,NA,NA,TRBJ2-1
TGTGCCAGTAATAGCGGGGGCGGAGAGACCCAGTACTTC,CASNSGGGETQYF,TRBV7-2,NA,TRBD2,TRBJ2-5
TGTGCCAGCAGCTCCTTCATCCAGACCGGACCCAGCTCCTACAATGAGCAGTTCTTC,CASSSFIQTGPSSYNEQFF,TRBV7-9,NA,NA,TRBJ2-1
TGTGCCAGCAGCCCGAGCGGGCCCAGGGCAGAGACCCAGTACTTC,CASSPSGPRAETQYF,TRBV7-9,few,NA,TRBJ2-5
TGTGCCAGCAGTCCTATTGGACCCTATGGCTACACCTTC,CASSPIGPYGYTF,TRBV12-3/TRBV12-4,NA,NA,TRBJ1-2
TGTGCCAGCAGCCAAGATAGAACGCGGGGTAACTATGGCTACACCTTC,CASSQDRTRGNYGYTF,TRBV3-1,NA,NA,TRBJ1-2
TGTGCCAGCTGGGGGACCAATGAGCAGTTCTTC,CASWGTNEQFF,TRBV6-6,once,NA,TRBJ2-1
TGTGCCAGCAGCTTAATCGGTTTTGGGAATGAGCAGTTCTTC,CASSLIGFGNEQFF,TRBV7-2,once,NA,TRBJ2-1
TGTGCCAGCAGCCCGACAGGGGTGTGGAACGAGCAGTACTTC,CASSPTGVWNEQYF,TRBV12-3/TRBV12-4,NA,TRBD1,TRBJ2-7
TGTGCCAGCAGATGGGTTGGGCTAGCGGGGGATACTCAAGAGACCCAGTACTTC,CASRWVGLAGDTQETQYF,TRBV2,once,TRBD2,TRBJ2-5
TGTGCCAGCAGCCGGGGGGGCTCAGATACGCAGTATTTT,CASSRGGSDTQYF,TRBV4-2,NA,NA,TRBJ2-3
TGTGCCAGCAGTCAGAGACAGGGGTACAATGAGCAGTTCTTC,CASSQRQGYNEQFF,TRBV12-3/TRBV12-4,NA,TRBD1,TRBJ2-1
TGCAGCGCGTTATTAGGGGGCTGGGACGAGCAGTACTTC,CSALLGGWDEQYF,TRBV29-1,few,TRBD1,TRBJ2-7
TGTGCCAGCAGCTTAGACCGTGCCCAGCAGTTCTTC,CASSLDRAQQFF,TRBV11-2,once,NA,TRBJ2-1
TGCAGCGTTGGGACGGGGGTAGGCGACACCTTC,CSVGTGVGDTF,TRBV29-1,NA,NA,TRBJ1-2